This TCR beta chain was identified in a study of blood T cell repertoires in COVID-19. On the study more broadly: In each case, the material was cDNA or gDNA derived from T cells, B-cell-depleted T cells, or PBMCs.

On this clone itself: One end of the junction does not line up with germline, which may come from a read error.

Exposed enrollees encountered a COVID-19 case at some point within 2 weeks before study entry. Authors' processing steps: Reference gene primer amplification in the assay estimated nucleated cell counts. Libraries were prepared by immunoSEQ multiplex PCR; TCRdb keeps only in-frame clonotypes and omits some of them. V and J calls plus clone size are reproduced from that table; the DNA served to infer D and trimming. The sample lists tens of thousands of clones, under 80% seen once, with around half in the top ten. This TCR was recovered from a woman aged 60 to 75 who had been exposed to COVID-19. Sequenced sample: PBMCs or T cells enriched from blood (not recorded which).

The CDR3: CASSPPGGSTDAQYF. CDR3 coding DNA: TGTGCCAGCTCACCCCCCGGCGGGAGCACAGATGCGCAGTATTTT. This sequence joins TRBV18 and TRBJ2-3, with 7 bases identical to TRBD2. CDR1 is KGHSH and CDR2 is LQKENI in the germline V gene. The CDR3 contains 15 residues.